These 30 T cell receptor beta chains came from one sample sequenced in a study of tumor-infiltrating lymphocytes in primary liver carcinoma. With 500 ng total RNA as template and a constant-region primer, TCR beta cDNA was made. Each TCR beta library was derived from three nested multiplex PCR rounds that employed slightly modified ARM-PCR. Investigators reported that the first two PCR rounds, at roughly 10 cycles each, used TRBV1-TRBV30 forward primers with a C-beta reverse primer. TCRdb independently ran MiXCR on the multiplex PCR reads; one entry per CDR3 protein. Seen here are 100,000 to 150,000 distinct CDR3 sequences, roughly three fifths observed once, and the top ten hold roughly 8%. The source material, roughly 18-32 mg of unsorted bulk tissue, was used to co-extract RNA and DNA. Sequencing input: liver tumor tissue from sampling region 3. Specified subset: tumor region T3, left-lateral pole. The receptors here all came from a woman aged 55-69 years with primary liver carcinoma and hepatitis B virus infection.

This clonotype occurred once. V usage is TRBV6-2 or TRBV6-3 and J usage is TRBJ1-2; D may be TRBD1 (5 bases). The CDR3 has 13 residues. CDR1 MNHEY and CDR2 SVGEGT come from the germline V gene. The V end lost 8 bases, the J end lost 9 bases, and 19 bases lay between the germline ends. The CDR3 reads CASGETGERSYTF. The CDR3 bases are TGTGCCAGCGGTGAAACGGGGGAGCGCAGCTACACCTTC.

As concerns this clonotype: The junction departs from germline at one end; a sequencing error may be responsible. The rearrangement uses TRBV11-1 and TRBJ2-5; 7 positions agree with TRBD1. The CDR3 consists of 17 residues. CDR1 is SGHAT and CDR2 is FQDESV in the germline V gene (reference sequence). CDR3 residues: CVSSPRLGTAMQETQYF. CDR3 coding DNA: TGTGTCAGCAGCCCACGGCTCGGGACAGCGATGCAAGAGACCCAGTACTTC.

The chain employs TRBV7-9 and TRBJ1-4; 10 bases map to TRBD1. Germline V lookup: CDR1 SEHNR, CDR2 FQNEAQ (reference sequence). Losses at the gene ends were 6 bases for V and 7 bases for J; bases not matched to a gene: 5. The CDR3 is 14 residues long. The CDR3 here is CASRTGGQGEKLFF. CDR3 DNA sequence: TGTGCCAGCAGGACAGGGGGCCAAGGTGAAAAACTGTTTTTT.

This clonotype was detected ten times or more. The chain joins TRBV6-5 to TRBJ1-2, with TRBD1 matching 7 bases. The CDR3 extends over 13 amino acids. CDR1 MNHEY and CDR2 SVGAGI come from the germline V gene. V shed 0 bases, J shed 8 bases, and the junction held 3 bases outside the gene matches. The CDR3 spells CASSYSTGWGYTF. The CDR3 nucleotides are TGTGCCAGCAGTTACTCGACAGGGTGGGGCTACACCTTC.

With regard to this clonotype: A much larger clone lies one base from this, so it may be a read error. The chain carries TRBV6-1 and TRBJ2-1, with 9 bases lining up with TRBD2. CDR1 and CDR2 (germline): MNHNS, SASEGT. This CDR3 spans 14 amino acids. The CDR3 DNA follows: TGTGCCAGCAGAGGACTAGCGCTATACAAAGAGCAGTTCTTC. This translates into CASRGLALYKEQFF.

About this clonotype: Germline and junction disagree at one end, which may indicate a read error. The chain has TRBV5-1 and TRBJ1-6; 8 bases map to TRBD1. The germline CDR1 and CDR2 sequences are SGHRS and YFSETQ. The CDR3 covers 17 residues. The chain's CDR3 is CASSLEYRGLRNSHLHF. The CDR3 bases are TGCGCCAGCAGCTTGGAGTACAGGGGGTTGCGAAATTCACACCTCCACTTT.

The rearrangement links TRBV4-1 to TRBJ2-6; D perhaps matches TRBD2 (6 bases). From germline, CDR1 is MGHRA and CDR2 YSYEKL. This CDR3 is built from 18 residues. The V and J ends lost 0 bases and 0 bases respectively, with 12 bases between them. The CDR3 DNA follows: TGCGCCAGCAGCCAAGATGGGGGGAAAACCTCTGGGGCCAACGTCCTGACTTTC. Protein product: CASSQDGGKTSGANVLTF.

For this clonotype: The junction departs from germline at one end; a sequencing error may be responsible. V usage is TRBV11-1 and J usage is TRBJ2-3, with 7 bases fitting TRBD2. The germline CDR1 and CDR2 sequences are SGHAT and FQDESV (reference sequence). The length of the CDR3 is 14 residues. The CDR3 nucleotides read TGTGCTAGCAGCTTAGGGCAACGTGCGGGAGATTCTTACTTT. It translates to CASSLGQRAGDSYF.

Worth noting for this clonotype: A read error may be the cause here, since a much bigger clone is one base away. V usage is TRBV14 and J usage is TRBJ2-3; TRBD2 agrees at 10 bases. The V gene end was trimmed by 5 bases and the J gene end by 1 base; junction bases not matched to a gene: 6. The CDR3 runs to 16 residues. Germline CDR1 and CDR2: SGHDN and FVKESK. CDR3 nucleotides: TGTGCCAGCAGCAGCACGGGACTAGCGCGCACAGATACGCAGTATTTT. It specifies CASSSTGLARTDTQYF. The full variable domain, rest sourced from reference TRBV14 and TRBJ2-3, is EAGVTQFPSHSVIEKGQTVTLRCDPISGHDNLYWYRRVMGKEIKFLLHFVKESKQDESGMPNNRFLAERTGGTYSTLKVQPAELEDSGVYFCASSSTGLARTDTQYFGPGTRLTVL.

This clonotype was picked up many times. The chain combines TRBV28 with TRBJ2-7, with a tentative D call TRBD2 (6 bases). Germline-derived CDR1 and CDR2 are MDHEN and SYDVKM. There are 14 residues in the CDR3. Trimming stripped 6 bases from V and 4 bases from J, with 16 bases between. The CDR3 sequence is CASRVMGGAYEQYF. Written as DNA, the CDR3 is TGTGCCAGCAGGGTGATGGGGGGTGCGTACGAGCAGTACTTC.

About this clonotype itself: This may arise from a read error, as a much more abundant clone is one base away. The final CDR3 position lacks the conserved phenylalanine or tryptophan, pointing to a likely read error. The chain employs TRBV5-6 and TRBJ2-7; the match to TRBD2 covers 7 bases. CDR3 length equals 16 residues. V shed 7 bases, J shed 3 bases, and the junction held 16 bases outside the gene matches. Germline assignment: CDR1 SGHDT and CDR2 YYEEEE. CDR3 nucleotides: TGTGCCAGCCGTCGTCGAAGGGCGGGAGTGGGCTACGAGCAGTACTTA. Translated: CASRRRRAGVGYEQYL.

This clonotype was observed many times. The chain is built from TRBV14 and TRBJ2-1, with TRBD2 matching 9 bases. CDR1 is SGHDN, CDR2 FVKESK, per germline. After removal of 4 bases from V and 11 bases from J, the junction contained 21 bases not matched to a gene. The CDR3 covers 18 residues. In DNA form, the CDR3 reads TGTGCCAGCAGCCTTAGCGGGAGAAGGTCTCTCGGTTCGATTCAGCAGTTCTTC. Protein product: CASSLSGRRSLGSIQQFF.

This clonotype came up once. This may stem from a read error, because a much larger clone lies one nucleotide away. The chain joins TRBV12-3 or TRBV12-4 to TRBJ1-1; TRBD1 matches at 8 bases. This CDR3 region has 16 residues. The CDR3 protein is CTSSAGTGQGNTEAFF. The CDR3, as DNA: TGTACCAGCAGTGCAGGAACCGGACAGGGGAACACTGAAGCTTTCTTT.

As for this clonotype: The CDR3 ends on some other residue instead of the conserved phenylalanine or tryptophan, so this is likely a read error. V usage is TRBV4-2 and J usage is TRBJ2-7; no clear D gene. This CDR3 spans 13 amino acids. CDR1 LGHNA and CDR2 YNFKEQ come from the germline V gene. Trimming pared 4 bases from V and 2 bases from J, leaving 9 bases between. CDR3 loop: CASSPRLPYEQYL. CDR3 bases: TGTGCCAGCAGCCCCCGTTTACCCTACGAGCAGTACCTC.

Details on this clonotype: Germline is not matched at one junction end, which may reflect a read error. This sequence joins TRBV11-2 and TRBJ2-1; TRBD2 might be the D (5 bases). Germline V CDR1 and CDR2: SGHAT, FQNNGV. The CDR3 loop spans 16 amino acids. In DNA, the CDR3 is TGTGCTAGCAGCCGACTAAGCCCCGAGCTTGCCAATGAGCAGTTCTTC. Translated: CASSRLSPELANEQFF.

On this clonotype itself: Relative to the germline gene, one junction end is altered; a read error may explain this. CDR3 coding DNA: TGTGCCAGCAGCTTAGCGGGATCAGATACACAGTATTTT. Amino acid sequence: CASSLAGSDTQYF. V and J are TRBV7-9 and TRBJ2-3; D remains ambiguous. Germline CDR1 reads SEHNR; CDR2 reads FQNEAQ (reference sequence). This CDR3 comprises 13 residues.

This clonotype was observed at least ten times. Here the CDR3 DNA reads TGTGCCAGCAGTGGGGGACTAGCGGAGACCCAGTACTTC. Translating gives CASSGGLAETQYF. This chain connects TRBV6-1 to TRBJ2-5, with TRBD2 identical over 10 bases. The V and J ends lost 4 bases and 5 bases, in that order; junction bases with no gene match: 1. Germline values: CDR1 MNHNS, CDR2 SASEGT. This CDR3 has 13 amino acids.

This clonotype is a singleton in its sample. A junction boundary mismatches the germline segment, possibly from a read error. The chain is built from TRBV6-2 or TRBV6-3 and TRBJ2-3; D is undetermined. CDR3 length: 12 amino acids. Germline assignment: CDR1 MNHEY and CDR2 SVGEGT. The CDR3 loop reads CASNKPIDAQYF. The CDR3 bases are TGTGCCAGCAACAAACCGATAGATGCGCAGTATTTT.

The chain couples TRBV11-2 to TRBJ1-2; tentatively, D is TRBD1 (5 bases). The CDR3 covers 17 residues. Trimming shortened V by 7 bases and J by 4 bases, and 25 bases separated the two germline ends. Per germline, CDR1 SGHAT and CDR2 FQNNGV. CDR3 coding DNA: TGTGCCAGCAAGTTAGGTCCGATCAGGGCGCTGCGCTATGGCTACACCTTC. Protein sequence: CASKLGPIRALRYGYTF.

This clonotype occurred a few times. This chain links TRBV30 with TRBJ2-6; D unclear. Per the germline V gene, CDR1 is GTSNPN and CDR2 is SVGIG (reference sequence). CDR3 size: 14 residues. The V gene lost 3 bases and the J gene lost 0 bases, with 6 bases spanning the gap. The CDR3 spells CAWRFASGANVLTF. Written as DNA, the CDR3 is TGTGCCTGGAGATTTGCCTCTGGGGCCAACGTCCTGACTTTC. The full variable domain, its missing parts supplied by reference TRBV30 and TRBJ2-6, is SQTIHQWPATLVQPVGSPLSLECTVEGTSNPNLYWYRQAAGRGLQLLFYSVGIGQISSEVPQNLSASRPQDRQFILSSKKLLLSDSGFYLCAWRFASGANVLTFGAGSRLTVL.

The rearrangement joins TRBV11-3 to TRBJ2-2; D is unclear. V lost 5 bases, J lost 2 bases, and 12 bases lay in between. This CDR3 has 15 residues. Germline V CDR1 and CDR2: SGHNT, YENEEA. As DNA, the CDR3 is TGTGCCAGCAGCCACATGGGCGATAACACCGGGGAGCTGTTTTTT. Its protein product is CASSHMGDNTGELFF.

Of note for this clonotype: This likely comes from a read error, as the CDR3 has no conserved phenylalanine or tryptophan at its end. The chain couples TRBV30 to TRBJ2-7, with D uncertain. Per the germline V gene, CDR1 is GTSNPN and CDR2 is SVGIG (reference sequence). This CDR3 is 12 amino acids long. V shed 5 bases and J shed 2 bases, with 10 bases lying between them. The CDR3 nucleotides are TGTGCCTGGGCCGCGGCGACCTACGAGCAGTACTCC. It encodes CAWAAATYEQYS.

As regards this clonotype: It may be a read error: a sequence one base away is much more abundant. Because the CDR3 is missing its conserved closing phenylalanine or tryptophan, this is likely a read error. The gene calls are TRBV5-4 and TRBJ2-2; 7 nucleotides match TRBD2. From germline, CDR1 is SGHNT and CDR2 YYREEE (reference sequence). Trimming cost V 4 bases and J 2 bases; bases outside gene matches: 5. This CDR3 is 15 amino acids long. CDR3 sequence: CASSRLAPNTGELFS. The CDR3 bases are TGTGCCAGCAGCCGACTAGCTCCTAACACCGGGGAGCTGTTTTCT.

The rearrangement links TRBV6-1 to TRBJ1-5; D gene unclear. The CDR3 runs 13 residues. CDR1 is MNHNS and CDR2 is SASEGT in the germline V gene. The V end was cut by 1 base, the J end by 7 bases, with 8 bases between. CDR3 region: CASSEGEMQPQHF. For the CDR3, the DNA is TGTGCCAGCAGTGAAGGCGAGATGCAGCCCCAGCATTTT.

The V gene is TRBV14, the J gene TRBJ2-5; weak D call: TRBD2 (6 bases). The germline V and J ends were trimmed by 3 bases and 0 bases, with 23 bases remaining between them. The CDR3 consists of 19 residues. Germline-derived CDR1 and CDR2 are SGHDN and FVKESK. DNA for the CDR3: TGTGCCAGCAGCCACCCCACGGGACTCCCGAGTTGGTACCAAGAGACCCAGTACTTC. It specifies CASSHPTGLPSWYQETQYF.

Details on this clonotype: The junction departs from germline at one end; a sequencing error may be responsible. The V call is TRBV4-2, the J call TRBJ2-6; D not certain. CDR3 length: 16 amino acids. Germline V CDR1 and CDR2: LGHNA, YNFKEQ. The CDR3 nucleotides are TGTGCTAGCAGCCAAGAAGTCCTCGCCGGGGCCAACGTCCTGACTTTC. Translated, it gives CASSQEVLAGANVLTF.

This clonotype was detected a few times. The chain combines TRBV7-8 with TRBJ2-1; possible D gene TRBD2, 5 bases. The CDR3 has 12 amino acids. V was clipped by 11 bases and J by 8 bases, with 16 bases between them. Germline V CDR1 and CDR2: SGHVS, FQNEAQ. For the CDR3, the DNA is TGTGCCGGCAACCCGGCGGGTGATGAGCAGTTCTTC. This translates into CAGNPAGDEQFF.

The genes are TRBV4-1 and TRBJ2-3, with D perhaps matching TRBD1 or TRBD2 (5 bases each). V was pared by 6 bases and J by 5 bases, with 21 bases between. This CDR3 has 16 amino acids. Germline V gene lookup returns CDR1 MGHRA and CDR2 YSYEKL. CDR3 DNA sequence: TGCGCCAGCAGTTCACAGGAACTCTCGAGGGGAGATACGCAGTATTTT. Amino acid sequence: CASSSQELSRGDTQYF.

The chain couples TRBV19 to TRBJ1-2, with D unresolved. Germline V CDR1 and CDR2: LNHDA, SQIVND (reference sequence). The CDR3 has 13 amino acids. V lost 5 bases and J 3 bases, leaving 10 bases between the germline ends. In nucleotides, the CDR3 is TGTGCCAGTAGTCAGGACCCAGACTATGGCTACACCTTC. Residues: CASSQDPDYGYTF.

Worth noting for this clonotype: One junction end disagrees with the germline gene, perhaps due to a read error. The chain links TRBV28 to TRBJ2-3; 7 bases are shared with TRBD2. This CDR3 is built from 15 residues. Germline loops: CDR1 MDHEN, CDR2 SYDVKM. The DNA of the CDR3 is TGTGCCAGCCTCAGCGGGGTAATTAGCACAGTTACGCAGTATTTT. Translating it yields CASLSGVISTVTQYF.